A selection of T cell receptor beta chains follows, all from one sample in a study of technical replicates of blood from a handful of donors. Data came from immunoSEQ multiplex PCR; TCRdb stores just in-frame clones and leaves some out. The sample lists 65,000 to 95,000 clones; approximately 86% were seen once. Material: PBMCs. The receptor set was obtained from a human donor in good health. Some clones in this sample may be carry-over from other donors' samples. The CDR3 runs from the conserved cysteine through the conserved F or W. Each record gives: V gene, J gene, D gene, clone size, CDR3 protein, CDR3 DNA. The D gene is left open where the match is weak. Some rows have no size entry. The others give once, few or many, or a class for an expanded clone.

TRBV11-2	TRBJ2-1	TRBD2	-	CASSFGEGRDQFF	TGTGCCAGCAGCTTCGGGGAGGGGCGAGATCAGTTCTTC
TRBV6-1	TRBJ2-5	-	-	CASSVNRETQYF	TGTGCCAGCAGCGTTAACCGGGAGACCCAGTACTTC
TRBV18	TRBJ1-1	-	-	CASSQLGGNTEAFF	TGTGCCAGCTCTCAATTAGGGGGGAACACTGAAGCTTTCTTT
TRBV13	TRBJ1-2	TRBD1	-	CASSLGGRGYGYTF	TGTGCCAGCAGCTTAGGCGGCAGGGGGTATGGCTACACCTTC
TRBV19	TRBJ2-5	TRBD1	-	CASSATGGSQETQYF	TGTGCCAGTAGTGCCACAGGGGGGAGCCAAGAGACCCAGTACTTC
TRBV29-1	TRBJ2-6	TRBD1	-	CSAGQGFSGANVLTF	TGCAGCGCGGGACAGGGTTTTTCCGGGGCCAACGTCCTGACTTTC
TRBV7-2	TRBJ1-2	TRBD1	-	CASSLQTGGGYGYTF	TGTGCCAGCAGCCTACAGACAGGGGGCGGCTATGGCTACACCTTC
TRBV19	TRBJ2-7	-	-	CASTPRGRYEQYF	TGTGCCAGTACCCCCCGGGGGAGGTACGAGCAGTACTTC
TRBV6-5	TRBJ2-7	TRBD2	-	CASSYTSGSSYEQYF	TGTGCCAGCAGTTATACTAGCGGGAGCTCCTACGAGCAGTACTTC
TRBV7-8	TRBJ2-5	-	-	CASVRGPTGDQETQYF	TGTGCCAGCGTCCGGGGCCCTACGGGGGACCAAGAGACCCAGTACTTC
TRBV5-4	TRBJ2-3	-	-	CASSLAVLAVPPHSTDTQYF	TGTGCCAGCAGCTTGGCCGTTTTAGCGGTCCCCCCCCACAGCACAGATACGCAGTATTTT
TRBV5-1	TRBJ1-3	-	-	CASSLADSGNTIYF	TGCGCCAGCAGCTTGGCCGACTCCGGAAACACCATATATTTT
TRBV7-9	TRBJ2-2	-	-	CASSLVTYTGELFF	TGTGCCAGCAGCTTAGTGACATACACCGGGGAGCTGTTTTTT
TRBV28	TRBJ1-4	TRBD1	-	CASKTGGDEKLFF	TGTGCCAGCAAGACAGGGGGCGACGAAAAACTGTTTTTT
TRBV11-1	TRBJ1-2	TRBD1	-	CASSRDRGDYGYTF	TGTGCCAGCAGCCGGGACAGGGGAGACTATGGCTACACCTTC
TRBV5-4	TRBJ2-5	TRBD2	-	CASSRTSGRIETQYF	TGTGCCAGCAGCAGGACTAGCGGGCGGATTGAGACCCAGTACTTC
TRBV6-6	TRBJ1-3	-	-	CASTIRGGHSGNTIYF	TGTGCCAGCACCATAAGGGGGGGGCACTCTGGAAACACCATATATTTT
TRBV6-1	TRBJ1-1	TRBD1	-	CASSETGANTEAFF	TGTGCCAGCAGTGAAACAGGGGCGAACACTGAAGCTTTCTTT
TRBV19	TRBJ1-2	-	-	CASSISAGDYGYTF	TGTGCCAGTAGTATATCGGCAGGGGACTATGGCTACACCTTC
TRBV4-2	TRBJ2-5	-	once	CASSQDIWRETQYF	TGTGCCAGCAGCCAAGATATCTGGAGAGAGACCCAGTACTTC
TRBV18	TRBJ2-7	TRBD1	-	CASSPKPGQGAYEQYF	TGTGCCAGCTCACCGAAGCCGGGACAGGGGGCTTACGAGCAGTACTTC
TRBV27	TRBJ2-7	TRBD2	-	CASSLYWADSGRATEQYF	TGTGCCAGCAGCCTCTATTGGGCTGATAGCGGGAGGGCCACGGAGCAGTACTTC
TRBV29-1	TRBJ2-5	TRBD1	-	CSVDPLGGSKETQYF	TGCAGCGTTGATCCCCTAGGGGGCTCCAAGGAGACCCAGTACTTC
TRBV21-1	TRBJ1-5	-	once	CASSSAGSGTPLVQPQHF	TGTGCCAGCAGCTCCGCTGGGAGCGGGACACCCTTGGTTCAGCCCCAGCATTTT
TRBV10-3	TRBJ1-6	TRBD1	-	CAISPDRGNSPLHF	TGTGCCATCAGCCCGGACAGGGGAAATTCACCCCTCCACTTT
TRBV18	TRBJ2-7	TRBD1	-	CASSLQGRNTYEQYF	TGTGCCAGCTCACTACAGGGGCGGAATACCTACGAGCAGTACTTC
TRBV27	TRBJ2-7	-	-	CASSLDTATYEQYF	TGTGCCAGCAGTTTAGACACGGCTACCTACGAGCAGTACTTC
TRBV4-1	TRBJ1-1	-	-	CASSPSGPGRPNDNAFF	TGCGCCAGCAGCCCCAGCGGACCGGGCCGACCTAACGATAATGCTTTCTTT